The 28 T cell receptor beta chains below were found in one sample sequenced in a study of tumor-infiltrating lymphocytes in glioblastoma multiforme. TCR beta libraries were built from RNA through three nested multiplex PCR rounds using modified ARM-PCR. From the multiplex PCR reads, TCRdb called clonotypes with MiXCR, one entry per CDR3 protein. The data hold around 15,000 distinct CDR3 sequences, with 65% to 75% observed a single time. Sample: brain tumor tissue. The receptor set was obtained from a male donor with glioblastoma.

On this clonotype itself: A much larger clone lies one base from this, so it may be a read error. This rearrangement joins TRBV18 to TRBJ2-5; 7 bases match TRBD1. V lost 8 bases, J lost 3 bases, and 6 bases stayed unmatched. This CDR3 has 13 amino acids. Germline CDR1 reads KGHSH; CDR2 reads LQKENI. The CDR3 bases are TGTGCCAGCCGAGGGACAGATGAAGAGACCCAGTACTTC. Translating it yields CASRGTDEETQYF.

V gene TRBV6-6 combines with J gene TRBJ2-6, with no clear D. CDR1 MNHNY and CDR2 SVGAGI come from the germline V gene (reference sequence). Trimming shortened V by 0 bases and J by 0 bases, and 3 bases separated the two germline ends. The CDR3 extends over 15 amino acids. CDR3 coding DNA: TGTGCCAGCAGTTACTCCGTCTCTGGGGCCAACGTCCTGACTTTC. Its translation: CASSYSVSGANVLTF.

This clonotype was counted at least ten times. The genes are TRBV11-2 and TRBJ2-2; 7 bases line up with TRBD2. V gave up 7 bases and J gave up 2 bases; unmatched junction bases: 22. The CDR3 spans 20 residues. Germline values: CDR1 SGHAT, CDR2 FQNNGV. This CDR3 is CASTPSFGQGLAVNTGELFF. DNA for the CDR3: TGTGCCAGCACCCCCTCATTCGGCCAAGGGCTAGCGGTAAACACCGGGGAGCTGTTTTTT.

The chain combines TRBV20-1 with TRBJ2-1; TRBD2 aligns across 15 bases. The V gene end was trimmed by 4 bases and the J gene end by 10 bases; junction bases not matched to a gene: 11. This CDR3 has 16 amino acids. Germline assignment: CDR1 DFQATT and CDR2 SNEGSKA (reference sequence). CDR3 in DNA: TGCAGTGCTACCGCGGGACTAGCGGGGGGCTTTGAGGAGCAGTTCTTC. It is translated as CSATAGLAGGFEEQFF.

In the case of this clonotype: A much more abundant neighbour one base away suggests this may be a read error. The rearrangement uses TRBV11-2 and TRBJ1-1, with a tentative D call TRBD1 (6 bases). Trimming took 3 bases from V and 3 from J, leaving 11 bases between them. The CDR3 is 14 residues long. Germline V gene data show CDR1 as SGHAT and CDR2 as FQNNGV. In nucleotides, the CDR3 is TGTGCCAGCAGCTTTGGACAGATGTACACTGAAGCTTTCTTT. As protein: CASSFGQMYTEAFF.

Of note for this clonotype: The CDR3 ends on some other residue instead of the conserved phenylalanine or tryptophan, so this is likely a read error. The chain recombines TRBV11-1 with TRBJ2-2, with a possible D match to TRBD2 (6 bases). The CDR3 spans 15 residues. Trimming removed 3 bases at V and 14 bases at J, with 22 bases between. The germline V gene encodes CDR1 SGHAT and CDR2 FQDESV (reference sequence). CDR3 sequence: CASSLMATDTGGLFI. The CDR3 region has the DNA TGTGCCAGCAGCTTGATGGCGACGGACACCGGGGGTCTGTTTATT.

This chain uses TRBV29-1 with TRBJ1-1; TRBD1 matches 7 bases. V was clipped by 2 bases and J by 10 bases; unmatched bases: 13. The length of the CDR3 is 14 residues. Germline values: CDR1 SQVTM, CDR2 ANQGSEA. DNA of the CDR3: TGCAGCGTTGAAATGGGACAGAGGAACACTTTAGCTTTCTTT. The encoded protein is CSVEMGQRNTLAFF.

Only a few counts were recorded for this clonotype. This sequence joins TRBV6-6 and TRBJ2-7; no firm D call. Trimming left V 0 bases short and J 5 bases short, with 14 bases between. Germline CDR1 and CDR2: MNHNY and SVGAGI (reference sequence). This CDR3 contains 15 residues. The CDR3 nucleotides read TGTGCCAGCAGTTACTCTTACAGTGTGAGCGACGAGCAGTACTTC. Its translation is CASSYSYSVSDEQYF.

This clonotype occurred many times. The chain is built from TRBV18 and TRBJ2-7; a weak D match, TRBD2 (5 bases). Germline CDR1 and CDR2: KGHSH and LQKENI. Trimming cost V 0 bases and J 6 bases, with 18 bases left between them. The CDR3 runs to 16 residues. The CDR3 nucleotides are TGTGCCAGCTCACCACCGAAAGCTAGCCGTTTCGGCGAGCAGTACTTC. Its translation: CASSPPKASRFGEQYF.

The CDR3 DNA reads as TGTGCCAGCAGTGGGGACGGACTGCCCGGGAACTATGGCTACACCTTC. It encodes CASSGDGLPGNYGYTF. The chain employs TRBV11-2 and TRBJ1-2; perhaps TRBD1 as D (5 bases). CDR1 and CDR2 from the germline V gene are SGHAT and FQNNGV. V was cut by 6 bases and J by 2 bases, with 19 bases left in between. CDR3 length: 16 residues.

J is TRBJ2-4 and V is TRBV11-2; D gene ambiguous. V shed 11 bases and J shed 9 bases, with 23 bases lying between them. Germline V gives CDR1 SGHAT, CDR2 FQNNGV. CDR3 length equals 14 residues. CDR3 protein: CACNPTRSVSIQYF. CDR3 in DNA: TGTGCCTGCAACCCAACGAGATCTGTAAGCATTCAGTACTTC.

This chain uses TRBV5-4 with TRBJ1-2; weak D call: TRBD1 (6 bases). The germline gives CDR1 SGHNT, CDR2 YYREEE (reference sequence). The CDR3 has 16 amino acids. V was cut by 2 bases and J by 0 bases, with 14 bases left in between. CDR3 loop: CASSFLGGPANYGYTF. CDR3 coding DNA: TGTGCCAGCAGCTTCCTTGGGGGCCCAGCTAACTATGGCTACACCTTC.

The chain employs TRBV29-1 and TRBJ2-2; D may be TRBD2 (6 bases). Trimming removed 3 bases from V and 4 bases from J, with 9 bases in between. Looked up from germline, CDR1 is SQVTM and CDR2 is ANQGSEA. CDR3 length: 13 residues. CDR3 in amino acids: CSVELASTGELFF. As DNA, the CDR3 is TGCAGCGTTGAGCTAGCGAGCACCGGGGAGCTGTTTTTT.

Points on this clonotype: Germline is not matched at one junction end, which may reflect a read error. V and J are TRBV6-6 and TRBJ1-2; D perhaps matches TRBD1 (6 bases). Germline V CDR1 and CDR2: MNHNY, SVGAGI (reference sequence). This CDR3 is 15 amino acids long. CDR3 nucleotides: TGTGCAAGCCATCCCTGGCAGGGGAGTAACTATGGCTATGCCTTC. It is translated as CASHPWQGSNYGYAF.

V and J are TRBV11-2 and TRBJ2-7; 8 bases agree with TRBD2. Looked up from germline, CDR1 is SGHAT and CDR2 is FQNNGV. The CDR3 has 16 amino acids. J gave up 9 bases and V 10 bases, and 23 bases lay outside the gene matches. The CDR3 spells CATSANLAGNPYGQYF. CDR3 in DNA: TGTGCCACGTCGGCGAATTTAGCGGGAAACCCCTATGGGCAGTACTTC.

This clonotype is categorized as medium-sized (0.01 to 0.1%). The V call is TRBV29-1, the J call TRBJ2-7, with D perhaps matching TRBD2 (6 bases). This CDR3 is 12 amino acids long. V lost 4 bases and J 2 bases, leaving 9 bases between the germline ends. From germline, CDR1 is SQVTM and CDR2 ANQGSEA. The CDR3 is CSVAGTPYEQYF. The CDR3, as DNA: TGCAGCGTTGCCGGGACTCCCTACGAGCAGTACTTC.

The CDR3 DNA is TGTGCCAGCAGCACGGACAGATACAATGAGCAGTTCTTC. It translates to CASSTDRYNEQFF. The chain recombines TRBV11-3 with TRBJ2-1; D perhaps matches TRBD1 (6 bases). Germline loops: CDR1 SGHNT, CDR2 YENEEA. This CDR3 is 13 amino acids long. Trimming cost V 5 bases and J 4 bases, with 9 bases left between them.

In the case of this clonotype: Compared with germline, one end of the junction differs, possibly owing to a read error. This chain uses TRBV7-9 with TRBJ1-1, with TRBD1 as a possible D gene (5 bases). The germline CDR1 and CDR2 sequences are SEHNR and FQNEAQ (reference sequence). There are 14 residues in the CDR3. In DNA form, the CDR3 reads TGTGCCTGCAGCCCAACATGGGGCTACACTGAAGCTTTCTTT. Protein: CACSPTWGYTEAFF.

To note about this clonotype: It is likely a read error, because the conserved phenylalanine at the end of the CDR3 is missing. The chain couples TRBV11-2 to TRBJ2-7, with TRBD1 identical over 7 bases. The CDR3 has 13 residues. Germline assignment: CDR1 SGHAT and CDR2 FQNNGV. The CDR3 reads CASSRDRANEQYL. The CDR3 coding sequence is TGTGCTAGCAGCCGAGACAGGGCAAACGAGCAGTACTTA.

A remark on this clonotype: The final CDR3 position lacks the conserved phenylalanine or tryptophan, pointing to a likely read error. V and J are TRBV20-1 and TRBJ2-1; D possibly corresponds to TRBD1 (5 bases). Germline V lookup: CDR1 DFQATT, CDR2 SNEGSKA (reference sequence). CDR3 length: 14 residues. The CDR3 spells CGARDEAGLYKQFL. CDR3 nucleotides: TGCGGTGCTAGAGATGAGGCAGGGCTGTATAAGCAGTTCTTA.

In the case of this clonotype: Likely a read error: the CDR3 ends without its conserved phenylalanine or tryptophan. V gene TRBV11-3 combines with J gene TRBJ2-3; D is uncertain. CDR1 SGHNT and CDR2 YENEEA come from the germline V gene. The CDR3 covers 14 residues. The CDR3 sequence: CASSSESHTETQYL. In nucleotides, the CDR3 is TGTGCCAGCAGCTCTGAGAGTCACACAGAAACGCAGTATCTT.

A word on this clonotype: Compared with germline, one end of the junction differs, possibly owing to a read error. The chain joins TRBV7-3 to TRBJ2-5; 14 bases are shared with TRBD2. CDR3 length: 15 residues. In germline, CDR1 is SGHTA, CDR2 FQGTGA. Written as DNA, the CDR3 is TGTGTCAGCAGCGCGGGGACTAGCGGGAGAGAGACCCAGTACTTC. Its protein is CVSSAGTSGRETQYF.

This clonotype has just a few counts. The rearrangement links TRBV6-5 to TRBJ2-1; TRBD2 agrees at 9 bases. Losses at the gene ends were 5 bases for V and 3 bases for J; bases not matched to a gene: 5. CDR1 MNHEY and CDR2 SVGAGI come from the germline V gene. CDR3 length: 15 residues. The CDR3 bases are TGTGCCAGCAGTGATAGCGGGAGTAACTACAATGAGCAGTTCTTC. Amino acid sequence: CASSDSGSNYNEQFF.

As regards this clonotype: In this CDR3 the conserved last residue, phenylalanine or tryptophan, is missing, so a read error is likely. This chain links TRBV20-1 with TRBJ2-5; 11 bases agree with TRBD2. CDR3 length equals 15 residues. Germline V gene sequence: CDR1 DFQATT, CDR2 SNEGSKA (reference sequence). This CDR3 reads CSTRDLGLAEEIQYL. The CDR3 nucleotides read TGCAGTACTAGAGATTTGGGACTAGCGGAAGAGATCCAGTACCTC.

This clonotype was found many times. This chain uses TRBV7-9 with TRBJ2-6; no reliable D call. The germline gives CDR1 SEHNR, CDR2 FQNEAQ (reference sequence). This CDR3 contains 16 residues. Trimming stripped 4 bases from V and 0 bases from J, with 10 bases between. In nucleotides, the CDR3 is TGTGCCAGCAGCTCCTATGATGGCTCTGGGGCCAACGTCCTGACTTTC. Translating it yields CASSSYDGSGANVLTF.

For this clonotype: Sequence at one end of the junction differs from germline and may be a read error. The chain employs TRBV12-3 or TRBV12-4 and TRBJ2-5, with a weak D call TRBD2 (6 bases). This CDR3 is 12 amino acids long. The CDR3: CASSGGSETEYF. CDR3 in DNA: TGTGCCAGCAGCGGGGGATCAGAGACCGAGTACTTC.

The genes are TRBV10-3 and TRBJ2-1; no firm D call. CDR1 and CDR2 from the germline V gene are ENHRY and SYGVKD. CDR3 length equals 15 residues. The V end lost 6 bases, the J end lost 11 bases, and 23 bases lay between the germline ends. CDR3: CAISNRVSGNGQQFF. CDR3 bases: TGTGCCATCAGCAACCGGGTATCTGGTAATGGTCAGCAGTTCTTC.

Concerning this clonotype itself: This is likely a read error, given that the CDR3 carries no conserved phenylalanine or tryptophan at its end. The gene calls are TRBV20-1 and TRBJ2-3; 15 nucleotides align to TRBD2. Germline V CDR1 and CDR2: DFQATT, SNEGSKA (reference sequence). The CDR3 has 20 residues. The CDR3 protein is CNASRPGLAGGPSSTDTQYS. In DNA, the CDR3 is TGCAATGCCAGTCGCCCCGGACTAGCGGGAGGGCCGAGTAGCACAGATACGCAGTATTCT.